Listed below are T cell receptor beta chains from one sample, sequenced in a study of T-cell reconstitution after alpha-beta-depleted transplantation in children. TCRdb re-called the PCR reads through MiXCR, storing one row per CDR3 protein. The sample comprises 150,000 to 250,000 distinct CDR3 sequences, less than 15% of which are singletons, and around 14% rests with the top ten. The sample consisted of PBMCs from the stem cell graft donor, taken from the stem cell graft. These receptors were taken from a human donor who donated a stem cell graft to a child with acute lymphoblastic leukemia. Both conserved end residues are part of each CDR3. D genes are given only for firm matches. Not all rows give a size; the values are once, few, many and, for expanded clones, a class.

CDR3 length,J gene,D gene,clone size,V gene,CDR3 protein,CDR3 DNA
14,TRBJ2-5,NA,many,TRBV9,CASSGPGSEETQYF,TGTGCCAGCAGCGGGCCGGGCTCGGAGGAGACCCAGTACTTC
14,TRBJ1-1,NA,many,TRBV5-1,CASSLPDMNTEAFF,TGCGCCAGCAGCTTACCCGACATGAACACTGAAGCTTTCTTT
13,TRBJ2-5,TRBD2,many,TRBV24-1,CATSLAAKETQYF,TGTGCCACCAGCCTAGCGGCCAAAGAGACCCAGTACTTC
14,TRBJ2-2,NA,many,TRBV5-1,CASSYDTNTGELFF,TGCGCCAGCAGCTACGACACGAACACCGGGGAGCTGTTTTTT
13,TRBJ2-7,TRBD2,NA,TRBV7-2,CASSFSGDYEQYF,TGTGCCAGCAGCTTTAGCGGGGACTACGAGCAGTACTTC
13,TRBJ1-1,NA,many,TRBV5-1,CASSGGDDTEAFF,TGCGCCAGCAGCGGCGGGGACGACACTGAAGCTTTCTTT
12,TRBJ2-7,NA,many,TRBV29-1,CSVGNREYEQYF,TGCAGCGTTGGAAACAGGGAATACGAGCAGTACTTC
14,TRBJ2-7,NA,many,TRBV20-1,CSARPSGVDYEQYF,TGCAGTGCTAGACCCTCGGGAGTCGACTACGAGCAGTACTTC
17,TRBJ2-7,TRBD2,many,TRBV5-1,CASSLTPGLENPYEQYF,TGCGCCAGCAGCTTAACCCCGGGACTAGAAAATCCCTACGAGCAGTACTTC
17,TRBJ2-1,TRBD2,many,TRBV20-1,CSARPGTSGTLYNEQFF,TGCAGTGCTAGACCTGGGACTAGCGGGACGCTTTACAATGAGCAGTTCTTC
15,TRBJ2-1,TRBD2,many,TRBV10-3,CAISESTSGRNEQFF,TGTGCCATCAGTGAGTCAACTAGCGGGAGGAATGAGCAGTTCTTC
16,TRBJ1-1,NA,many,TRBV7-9,CASSPRGMGKNTEAFF,TGTGCCAGCAGCCCCCGGGGGATGGGTAAGAACACTGAAGCTTTCTTT
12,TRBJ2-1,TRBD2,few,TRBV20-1,CSARVLSGEQFF,TGCAGTGCTAGAGTCCTTAGCGGGGAGCAGTTCTTC
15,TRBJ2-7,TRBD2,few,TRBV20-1,CSANPSSGSSYEQYF,TGCAGTGCTAATCCCAGTAGCGGGAGCTCCTACGAGCAGTACTTC
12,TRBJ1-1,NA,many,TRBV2,CASSVGNTEAFF,TGTGCCAGCAGTGTAGGGAACACTGAAGCTTTCTTT
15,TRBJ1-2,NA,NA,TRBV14,CASSPWVQGGDGYTF,TGTGCCAGCAGCCCCTGGGTGCAGGGAGGAGACGGCTACACCTTC
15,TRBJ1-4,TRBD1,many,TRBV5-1,CASGQTGATNEKLFF,TGCGCCAGCGGCCAGACAGGGGCGACTAATGAAAAACTGTTTTTT
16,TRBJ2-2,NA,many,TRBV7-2,CASRSSRLRNTGELFF,TGTGCCAGCAGATCTTCTAGGCTGAGGAACACCGGGGAGCTGTTTTTT
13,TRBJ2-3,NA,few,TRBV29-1,CSATTTGADTQYF,TGCAGCGCTACGACAACGGGCGCAGATACGCAGTATTTT
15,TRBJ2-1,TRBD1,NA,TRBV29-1,CSVGKGQLDYNEQFF,TGCAGCGTTGGCAAGGGACAGCTAGACTACAATGAGCAGTTCTTC
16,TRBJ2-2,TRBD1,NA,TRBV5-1,CASSTTGGLGPGELFF,TGCGCCAGCAGCACTACAGGGGGGCTCGGCCCCGGGGAGCTGTTTTTT
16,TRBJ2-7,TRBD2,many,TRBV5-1,CASKSDGTSVTYEQYF,TGCGCCAGCAAGAGTGATGGGACTAGCGTCACCTACGAGCAGTACTTC
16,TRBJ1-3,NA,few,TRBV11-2,CASSLDRGATGNTIYF,TGTGCCAGCAGCTTAGACAGGGGTGCGACTGGAAACACCATATATTTT
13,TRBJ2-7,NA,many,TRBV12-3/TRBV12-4,CASSFPSSYEQYF,TGTGCCAGCAGTTTTCCGAGCTCCTACGAGCAGTACTTC
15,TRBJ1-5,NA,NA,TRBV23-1,CASLPNRANHQPQHF,TGCGCCAGCTTACCTAACAGGGCCAACCATCAGCCCCAGCATTTT
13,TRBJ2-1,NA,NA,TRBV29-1,CSVDIQGRNEQFF,TGCAGCGTAGACATACAGGGTCGGAATGAGCAGTTCTTC
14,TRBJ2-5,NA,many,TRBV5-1,CASSLQDPQETQYF,TGCGCCAGCAGCTTACAGGACCCTCAAGAGACCCAGTACTTC
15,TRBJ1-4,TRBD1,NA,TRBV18,CASSPYLDRVEKLFF,TGTGCCAGCTCACCATATCTGGACAGGGTTGAAAAACTGTTTTTT
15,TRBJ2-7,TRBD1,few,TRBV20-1,CSADNDREYSYEQYF,TGCAGTGCTGATAATGACAGGGAATATTCCTACGAGCAGTACTTC
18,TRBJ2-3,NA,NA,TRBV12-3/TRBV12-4,CASSFRGRYLTYTDTQYF,TGTGCCAGCAGTTTCCGGGGACGGTACCTTACATACACAGATACGCAGTATTTT
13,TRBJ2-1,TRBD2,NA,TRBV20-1,CSAMRENYNEQFF,TGCAGTGCTATGCGGGAGAACTACAATGAGCAGTTCTTC
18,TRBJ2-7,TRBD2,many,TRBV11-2,CASSSVSALAELNYEQYF,TGTGCCAGCAGCTCCGTCTCGGCGCTAGCGGAACTCAACTACGAGCAGTACTTC
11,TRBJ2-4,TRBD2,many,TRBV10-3,CAISETSVQYF,TGTGCCATCAGTGAGACTAGCGTTCAGTACTTC
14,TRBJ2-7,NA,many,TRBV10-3,CAISTSHQTVEQYF,TGTGCCATCAGTACTAGCCATCAAACGGTCGAGCAGTACTTC
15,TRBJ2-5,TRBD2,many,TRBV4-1,CASSQGTSGPETQYF,TGCGCCAGCAGCCAGGGAACTAGCGGGCCGGAGACCCAGTACTTC
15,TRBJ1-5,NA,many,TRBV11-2,CASSLEGAPNQPQHF,TGTGCCAGCAGCTTAGAAGGGGCCCCTAATCAGCCCCAGCATTTT
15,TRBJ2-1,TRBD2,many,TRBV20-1,CSASDSGRAYNEQFF,TGCAGTGCTAGTGATAGCGGGAGGGCCTACAATGAGCAGTTCTTC
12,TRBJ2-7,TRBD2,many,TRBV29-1,CSVEGLAYEQYF,TGCAGCGTTGAGGGACTAGCCTACGAGCAGTACTTC
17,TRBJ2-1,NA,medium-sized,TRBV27,CASSTTGSQISYNEQFF,TGTGCCAGCAGTACGACCGGGTCTCAGATCTCCTACAATGAGCAGTTCTTC
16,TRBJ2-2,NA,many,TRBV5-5,CASSSRGATNTGELFF,TGTGCCAGCAGTTCCCGGGGGGCCACGAACACCGGGGAGCTGTTTTTT
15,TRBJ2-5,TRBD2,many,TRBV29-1,CSVETSGRVEETQYF,TGCAGCGTTGAAACTAGCGGGAGAGTCGAAGAGACCCAGTACTTC
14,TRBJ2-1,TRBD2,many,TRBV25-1,CASSGSGTYNEQFF,TGTGCCAGCAGTGGTAGCGGGACTTACAATGAGCAGTTCTTC
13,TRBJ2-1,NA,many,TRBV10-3,CAISGGPYNEQFF,TGTGCCATCAGTGGCGGGCCTTACAATGAGCAGTTCTTC
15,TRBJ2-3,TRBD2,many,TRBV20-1,CSAGTSGSSEDTQYF,TGCAGTGCTGGGACTAGCGGGAGTTCTGAAGATACGCAGTATTTT
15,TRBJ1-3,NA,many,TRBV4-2,CASSQDRGSGNTIYF,TGTGCCAGCAGCCAAGATCGGGGCTCTGGAAACACCATATATTTT
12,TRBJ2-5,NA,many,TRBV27,CASGISGETQYF,TGTGCCAGCGGTATCTCGGGAGAGACCCAGTACTTC
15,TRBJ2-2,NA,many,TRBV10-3,CATFQPAVFTGELFF,TGTGCCACCTTCCAACCCGCTGTATTCACCGGGGAGCTGTTTTTT
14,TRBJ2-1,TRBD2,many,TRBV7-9,CASSLSLAGGEQFF,TGTGCCAGCAGCTTAAGTCTAGCGGGAGGTGAGCAGTTCTTC
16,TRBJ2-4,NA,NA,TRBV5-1,CASSLVPDLAKNIQYF,TGCGCCAGCAGCTTGGTACCCGACCTAGCCAAAAACATTCAGTACTTC
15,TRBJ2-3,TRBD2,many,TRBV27,CASRKAGGRTDTQYF,TGTGCCAGCAGAAAAGCGGGAGGGAGGACAGATACGCAGTATTTT
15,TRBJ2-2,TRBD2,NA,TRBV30,CAWSLLGGGAGELFF,TGTGCCTGGAGCCTGCTCGGGGGGGGAGCCGGGGAGCTGTTTTTT
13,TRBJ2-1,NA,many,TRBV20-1,CSARDGLVNEQFF,TGCAGTGCTAGAGATGGACTGGTGAATGAGCAGTTCTTC
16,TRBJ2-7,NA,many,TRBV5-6,CASSRVGTQSSYEQYF,TGTGCCAGCAGCCGGGTGGGGACTCAGAGCTCCTACGAGCAGTACTTC
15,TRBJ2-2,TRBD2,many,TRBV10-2,CASTSSGGLTGELFF,TGCGCCAGCACTTCGTCGGGAGGACTCACCGGGGAGCTGTTTTTT